This entry concerns a single T cell receptor beta chain. The age range of participants was about 18 to 100 years, with residence in roughly 25 US areas. The study assigned cohorts using participant-reported clinical history. Exposed enrollees had met someone with a PCR-confirmed or clinician-diagnosed COVID-19 case at some point within the 2 weeks before study entry. This record belongs to a study of blood T cell repertoires in COVID-19. In the authors' workflow: Amplification of reference gene primers provided the estimated nucleated cell counts. The method was immunoSEQ multiplex PCR; TCRdb's version includes in-frame clones alone and lacks a portion of them. V and J calls and clone size are given by that table; D and trimming were obtained from the DNA. The data hold around 190,000 clones, with 65% to 85% observed a single time. The sequence was obtained from a woman under 40 who had been exposed to COVID-19. The sample comprised PBMCs or T cells enriched from blood (not recorded which).

The CDR3 DNA is TGTGCCAGCAGTTCAAGTTCGGCAGGGGGCATTCAGCCCCAGCATTTT. Translating it yields CASSSSSAGGIQPQHF. The chain links TRBV28 to TRBJ1-5, with TRBD1 matching 8 bases. CDR3 size: 16 residues. The J segment lost 6 bases and the V segment lost 4 bases, leaving 11 bases of the junction unmatched. Per germline, CDR1 MDHEN and CDR2 SYDVKM.